A selection of T cell receptor beta chains follows, all from one sample in a study of blood T cells in healthy people across ages. TCRdb recomputed calls from the 5' RACE reads with MiXCR, one row per CDR3 protein. The sample lists around 1.5 million distinct CDR3 sequences, roughly 60% seen once, with more than 6% in the top ten. Sequencing input: blood. These receptors came from a young man in good health. Each CDR3 is given with its conserved first and last residue. The D gene is left open where the match is weak. Part of the rows lack a size; the others show once, few, many or a class for expanded clones.

NA	TRBJ1-2	TRBV30	NA	TGTGCCTGGAGCGCCCAGGACTTCTGGGTTGGCTACACCTTC	CAWSAQDFWVGYTF
NA	TRBJ2-3	TRBV12-3/TRBV12-4	NA	TGTGCCAGCAGTTCCAGAGGGGTTTCTAGCACAGATACGCAGTATTTT	CASSSRGVSSTDTQYF
NA	TRBJ2-3	TRBV7-8	NA	TGTGCCAGCAGCCTTACGGGGGGCGGGAGAGTAGTAGATACGCAGTATTTT	CASSLTGGGRVVDTQYF
TRBD2	TRBJ2-5	TRBV2	NA	TGTGCCAGCAATGAAGGAGGGAGGGTCGAGACCCAGTACTTC	CASNEGGRVETQYF
NA	TRBJ1-2	TRBV4-1	NA	TGCGCCAGCAGCCAGCCCGGGGCGGTTCATGGCTACACCTTC	CASSQPGAVHGYTF
NA	TRBJ2-1	TRBV10-3	few	TGTGCCATCGGGGGGACTCAAAAGGATGAGCAGTTCTTC	CAIGGTQKDEQFF
NA	TRBJ1-2	TRBV2	NA	TGTGCCAGCCAGCGCTTGGGTGACTATGGCTACACCTTC	CASQRLGDYGYTF
NA	TRBJ2-7	TRBV4-2	few	TGTGCCAGCAGCCAGGGGTCAAGAAGCTCCTACGAGCAGTACTTC	CASSQGSRSSYEQYF
NA	TRBJ2-3	TRBV12-3/TRBV12-4	few	TGTGCCAGCAGTCCCATCCGCAGGGGGACTGTAACAGATACGCAGTATTTT	CASSPIRRGTVTDTQYF
NA	TRBJ2-2	TRBV29-1	NA	TGCAGCGTTGGGAAGACCTCCAACACCGGGGAGCTGTTTTTT	CSVGKTSNTGELFF
TRBD2	TRBJ2-2	TRBV24-1	NA	TGTGCCACCAAAGGCGGGGGGATCGCCGGGGAGCTGTTTTTT	CATKGGGIAGELFF